The 15 T cell receptor beta chains below were found in one sample sequenced in a study of shared clonotypes between healthy human individuals. Profiling relied on immunoSEQ multiplex PCR, and the TCRdb table lists in-frame clones only, not all of them. The sample yields millions of clones, roughly 94% seen once. The sequenced sample consisted of naive CD4+ T cells sorted from blood. Indicated subset: CD45RA+ positively selected. All receptors derive from a man between 18 and 35 years old in good health.

V gene TRBV30 combines with J gene TRBJ1-2, with D maybe TRBD1 (5 bases). The CDR3 runs to 13 residues. V gave up 2 bases and J gave up 5 bases, with 12 bases separating them. Per germline, CDR1 GTSNPN and CDR2 SVGIG (reference sequence). The CDR3 coding sequence is TGTGCCTGGAGTACCGCAGGGTTTTATGGCTACACCTTC. Its protein is CAWSTAGFYGYTF. The whole variable domain, filled in from reference TRBV30 and TRBJ1-2, reads SQTIHQWPATLVQPVGSPLSLECTVEGTSNPNLYWYRQAAGRGLQLLFYSVGIGQISSEVPQNLSASRPQDRQFILSSKKLLLSDSGFYLCAWSTAGFYGYTFGSGTRLTVV.

J is TRBJ2-7 and V is TRBV7-2; D may match TRBD1 or TRBD2 (6 bases each). The CDR3 consists of 16 residues. V was clipped by 5 bases and J by 0 bases, with 17 bases between them. From germline, CDR1 is SGHTA and CDR2 FQGNSA. CDR3 sequence: CASSLTPGAGSYEQYF. The DNA of the CDR3 is TGTGCCAGCAGCCTGACCCCGGGGGCGGGCTCCTACGAGCAGTACTTC.

The chain has TRBV19 and TRBJ2-7; D is uncertain. The germline CDR1 and CDR2 sequences are LNHDA and SQIVND (reference sequence). The CDR3 is made up of 14 amino acids. The germline V and J ends were trimmed by 4 bases and 2 bases, with 12 bases remaining between them. The CDR3 DNA reads TGTGCCAGTAGTAGATGGCCAGGAACCTACGAGCAGTACTTC. Translating gives CASSRWPGTYEQYF.

As DNA, the CDR3 is TGTGCCAGCAGCTTAGGCCTTGGGACTAGCGGGAGGTCGAACACCGGGGAGCTGTTTTTT. Its translation is CASSLGLGTSGRSNTGELFF. This chain uses TRBV13 with TRBJ2-2, with 15 nucleotides matching TRBD2. CDR1 PRHDT and CDR2 FYEKMQ come from the germline V gene (reference sequence). This CDR3 has 20 amino acids. The V segment lost 0 bases and the J segment 0 bases; nucleotides outside the gene matches: 5.

The V and J genes are TRBV10-3 and TRBJ2-1; TRBD2 agrees at 9 bases. CDR1 and CDR2 from the germline V gene are ENHRY and SYGVKD. The CDR3 sequence is 11 residues long. With 6 bases clipped from V and 15 bases from J, the junction kept 6 bases outside the gene matches. In DNA form, the CDR3 reads TGTGCCATCAGGGGTAGCGGGAGATGGTTCTTC. Translated: CAIRGSGRWFF.

CDR3 sequence (DNA): TGTGCCAGCAGCTTGGCCGGTGGGAGTCGAGAGACCCAGTACTTC. Encoded protein: CASSLAGGSRETQYF. The chain carries TRBV5-4 and TRBJ2-5; tentatively, D is TRBD2 (5 bases). This CDR3 region has 15 residues. V was shortened by 0 bases and J by 4 bases, with 13 bases between the two germline ends. The germline V gene has CDR1 SGHNT and CDR2 YYREEE (reference sequence).

On this clone: Additional DNA sequences in this sample encode the identical CDR3. The chain couples TRBV6-1 to TRBJ1-2; the match to TRBD1 covers 9 bases. CDR3 length: 13 residues. V was pared by 8 bases and J by 2 bases, with 3 bases of the junction left unmatched. Germline V gives CDR1 MNHNS, CDR2 SASEGT. CDR3 DNA: TGTGCCAGCCGGGACAGGGCAAACTATGGCTACACCTTC. This encodes CASRDRANYGYTF.

The V call is TRBV5-4, the J call TRBJ1-2; 7 positions match TRBD1. Unmatched junction bases numbered 4, after V lost 0 bases and J lost 2 bases. The germline gives CDR1 SGHNT, CDR2 YYREEE (reference sequence). The CDR3 is made up of 15 amino acids. In DNA form, the CDR3 reads TGTGCCAGCAGCTTGGGGGACAGCTCAAACTATGGCTACACCTTC. Translation: CASSLGDSSNYGYTF. Full variable domain (missing parts from reference TRBV5-4 and TRBJ1-2): ETGVTQSPTHLIKTRGQQVTLRCSSQSGHNTVSWYQQALGQGPQFIFQYYREEENGRGNFPPRFSGLQFPNYSSELNVNALELDDSALYLCASSLGDSSNYGYTFGSGTRLTVV.

The chain has TRBV18 and TRBJ1-2, with TRBD1 identical over 7 bases. J was trimmed by 5 bases and V by 1 base; bases with no gene match: 1. The CDR3 totals 13 residues. Looked up from germline, CDR1 is KGHSH and CDR2 is LQKENI. The CDR3 bases are TGTGCCAGCTCACCACAACAGGGGTATGGCTACACCTTC. Translating it yields CASSPQQGYGYTF.

The CDR3 region has the DNA TGCGCCAGCAGCCTGGGACTAGCGGGGCAGACCGGGGAGCTGTTTTTT. Its protein is CASSLGLAGQTGELFF. The chain uses TRBV5-1 and TRBJ2-2; 13 bases are a match to TRBD2. The length of the CDR3 is 16 residues. Germline V CDR1 and CDR2: SGHRS, YFSETQ. Losses at the gene ends were 4 bases for V and 5 bases for J; bases not matched to a gene: 5.

This chain links TRBV10-3 with TRBJ1-2, with 7 bases identical to TRBD1. Unmatched junction bases numbered 8, after V lost 3 bases and J lost 4 bases. The length of the CDR3 is 15 residues. Germline loops: CDR1 ENHRY, CDR2 SYGVKD. The CDR3 here is CAISERRGGGYGYTF. CDR3 bases: TGTGCCATCAGTGAAAGGAGAGGGGGCGGCTATGGCTACACCTTC.

The DNA of the CDR3 is TGTGCCAGCAGCTTATTCCAGGGGGCGAACACTGAAGCTTTCTTT. The encoded protein is CASSLFQGANTEAFF. The chain uses TRBV7-3 and TRBJ1-1; 8 bases are shared with TRBD1. Looked up from germline, CDR1 is SGHTA and CDR2 is FQGTGA. This CDR3 comprises 15 residues. V trimming: 2 bases; J trimming: 1 base; junction bases outside the gene matches: 3.

This CDR3 reads CASSRRGGNYDEQYF. Here the CDR3 DNA reads TGTGCCAGCAGCCGGCGCGGGGGAAATTACGACGAGCAGTACTTC. The chain is built from TRBV13 and TRBJ2-7, with TRBD2 matching over 7 bases. V lost 5 bases, J lost 5 bases, and 12 bases stayed unmatched. CDR1 PRHDT and CDR2 FYEKMQ come from the germline V gene (reference sequence). The CDR3 length is 15 residues.

The rearrangement joins TRBV6-6 to TRBJ2-7, with TRBD1 matching over 7 bases. The CDR3 length is 13 residues. CDR1 is MNHNY and CDR2 is SVGAGI in the germline V gene (reference sequence). The J segment lost 5 bases and the V segment lost 8 bases, leaving 9 bases of the junction unmatched. CDR3: CASARDSLNEQYF. CDR3 DNA sequence: TGTGCCAGCGCAAGGGACAGTCTAAACGAGCAGTACTTC.

The V call is TRBV6-6, the J call TRBJ2-7; D gene unclear. The CDR3 covers 12 residues. The V end lost 8 bases, the J end lost 4 bases, and 12 bases lay between the germline ends. Germline values: CDR1 MNHNY, CDR2 SVGAGI (reference sequence). The CDR3 protein is CASPLKGYEQYF. In nucleotides, the CDR3 is TGTGCCAGCCCCCTAAAGGGTTACGAGCAGTACTTC.